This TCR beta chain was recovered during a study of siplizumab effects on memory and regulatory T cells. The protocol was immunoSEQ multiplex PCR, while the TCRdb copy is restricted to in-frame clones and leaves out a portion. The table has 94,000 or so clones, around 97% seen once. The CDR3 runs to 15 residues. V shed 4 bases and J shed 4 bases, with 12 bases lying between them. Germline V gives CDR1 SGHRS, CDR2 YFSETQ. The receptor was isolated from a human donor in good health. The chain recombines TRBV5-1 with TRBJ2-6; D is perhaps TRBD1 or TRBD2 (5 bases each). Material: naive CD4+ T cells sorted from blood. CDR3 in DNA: TGCGCCAGCAGCGGACTGGGGACCGGGGCCAACGTCCTGACTTTC. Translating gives CASSGLGTGANVLTF. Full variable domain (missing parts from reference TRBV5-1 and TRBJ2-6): KAGVTQTPRYLIKTRGQQVTLSCSPISGHRSVSWYQQTPGQGLQFLFEYFSETQRNKGNFPGRFSGRQFSNSRSEMNVSTLELGDSALYLCASSGLGTGANVLTFGAGSRLTVL.